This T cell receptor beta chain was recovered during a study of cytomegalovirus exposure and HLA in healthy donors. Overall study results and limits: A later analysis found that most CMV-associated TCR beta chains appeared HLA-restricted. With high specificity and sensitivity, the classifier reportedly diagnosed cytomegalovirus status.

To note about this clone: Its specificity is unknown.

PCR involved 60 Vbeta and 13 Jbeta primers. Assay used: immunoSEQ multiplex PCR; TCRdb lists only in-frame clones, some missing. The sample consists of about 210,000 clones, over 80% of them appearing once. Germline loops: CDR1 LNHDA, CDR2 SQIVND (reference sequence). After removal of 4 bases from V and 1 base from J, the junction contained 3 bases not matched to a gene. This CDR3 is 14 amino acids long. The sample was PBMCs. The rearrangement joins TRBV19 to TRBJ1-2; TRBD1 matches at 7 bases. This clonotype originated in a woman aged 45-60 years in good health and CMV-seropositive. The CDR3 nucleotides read TGTGCCAGTAGTACCCGACAGGGTAACTATGGCTACACCTTC. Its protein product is CASSTRQGNYGYTF.